This TCR beta chain came from a study of identical twins. Whole-study results and caveats: Out-of-frame alpha sequences that twins shared showed excess low generation probability.

There are 13 residues in the CDR3. CDR1 is SGHVS and CDR2 is FNYEAQ in the germline V gene. V gave up 3 bases and J gave up 8 bases, with 11 bases separating them. This clonotype was picked up a small number of times. Its antigen is undetermined. Through template switching, a universal primer site was introduced, and the cDNA contained unique molecular identifiers. One entry per CDR3 protein, called by TCRdb with MiXCR from the 5' RACE reads. The data contain 250,000 or so distinct CDR3 sequences, 5.5% to 7% of them singletons. This same sample was also part of a study on yellow fever vaccine responses in identical twins. That work states: The T cell response to vaccination in identical twins was reportedly partly convergent and partly personalized.

The TCR was taken from a woman in her late teens or twenties in good health. Sample: memory (CD45RO+) T cells sorted from blood. The chain is built from TRBV7-6 and TRBJ2-1; a weak D match, TRBD2 (5 bases). The CDR3 reads CASSFNYGDEQFF. CDR3 in DNA: TGTGCCAGCAGCTTCAATTACGGGGATGAGCAGTTCTTC.